This T cell receptor beta chain was documented in a study of T cell clonotyping in hematopoietic cell transplantation. Turning to the study itself: Pretransplant recipient samples were taken after cytoreduction.

Study-wide findings and caveats: Pathologically expanded recipient clonotypes increased progressively from day 30 to day 180 as diversity fell.

Described time point: recipient sample about 28 days before transplant, after cytoreduction. Recipients were bled about 28 days pretransplant and at posttransplant days 30, 100, 180. TCRdb's copy holds only in-frame clones and misses some; the assay was immunoSEQ multiplex PCR. This table holds about 27,000 clones, about 70% found once. Comment on this clone: Its target is not known.

The source material was peripheral blood mononuclear cells, sampled before stem cell transplant. This TCR was sampled from a man in his fifties or sixties with myelodysplastic syndrome. Some clones in this sample may be carry-over from other donors' samples.

The CDR3 sequence: CASSATPGLIIGEKLFF. CDR3 nucleotides: TGTGCCAGCAGTGCAACCCCCGGGCTCATAATAGGGGAAAAACTGTTTTTT. The chain carries TRBV25-1 and TRBJ1-4; D unresolved. This CDR3 has 17 residues. Germline values: CDR1 MGHDK, CDR2 SYGVNS. V gave up 4 bases and J gave up 8 bases, with 23 bases separating them.